This passage covers 31 T cell receptor beta chains from one sample sequenced in a study of T cell responses to AZD1222 COVID-19 vaccine. Clones were sequenced by immunoSEQ multiplex PCR, and TCRdb holds only the in-frame ones, with some missing. The table lists approximately 100,000 clones, roughly 94% of them singletons. This sample comprised peripheral blood, obtained on day 0 of AZD1222 vaccination. The source of these receptors is an adult in good health.

The chain links TRBV14 to TRBJ1-1, with D tentatively TRBD1 (5 bases). The CDR3 runs 16 residues. Trimming removed 3 bases from V and 2 bases from J, with 16 bases in between. Germline CDR1 and CDR2: SGHDN and FVKESK. Written as DNA, the CDR3 is TGTGCCAGCAGCCATAACCCAGGCCGGGGCAACACTGAAGCTTTCTTT. This codes for CASSHNPGRGNTEAFF.

The chain links TRBV7-2 to TRBJ2-7, with a possible D match to TRBD1 (8 bases). The CDR3 consists of 17 residues. Germline V CDR1 and CDR2: SGHTA, FQGNSA. Trimming pared 1 base from V and 9 bases from J, leaving 25 bases between. This CDR3 is CASSLVSTSRGDRGQYF. CDR3 DNA: TGTGCCAGCAGCTTAGTATCGACTAGCCGCGGAGACAGGGGGCAGTACTTC.

The chain uses TRBV19 and TRBJ1-5; 7 nucleotides agree with TRBD1. V was pared by 3 bases and J by 9 bases, with 8 bases of the junction left unmatched. This CDR3 region has 14 residues. Germline V gene lookup returns CDR1 LNHDA and CDR2 SQIVND (reference sequence). CDR3 in amino acids: CASSIGQGGSPQHF. CDR3 nucleotides: TGTGCCAGTAGTATCGGGCAGGGGGGATCGCCCCAGCATTTT.

As concerns this clone: Other DNA variants within this sample encode the same CDR3. This chain links TRBV7-6 with TRBJ1-1; D might be TRBD1 (5 bases). The CDR3 has 15 amino acids. CDR1 and CDR2 from the germline V gene are SGHVS and FNYEAQ. V was shortened by 0 bases and J by 5 bases, with 13 bases between the two germline ends. CDR3 in amino acids: CASSLAGTGGTEAFF. The CDR3 DNA follows: TGTGCCAGCAGCTTAGCTGGGACTGGGGGTACTGAAGCTTTCTTT.

The CDR3 here is CASSNDRGSYNSPLHF. The CDR3 coding sequence is TGTGCCAGCAGCAACGACAGGGGATCCTATAATTCACCCCTCCACTTT. The genes are TRBV7-9 and TRBJ1-6, with 8 bases matching TRBD1. V dropped 5 bases and J dropped 1; count of bases not matched to a gene: 4. The CDR3 runs 16 residues. Germline-derived CDR1 and CDR2 are SEHNR and FQNEAQ (reference sequence).

The chain couples TRBV24-1 to TRBJ2-7, with 7 bases matching TRBD2. The CDR3 length is 13 residues. Germline V CDR1 and CDR2: KGHDR, SFDVKD. V shed 5 bases, J shed 2 bases, and the junction held 2 bases outside the gene matches. CDR3 loop: CATSAGGTYEQYF. The CDR3 coding sequence is TGTGCCACCAGTGCGGGAGGTACCTACGAGCAGTACTTC.

The rearrangement uses TRBV9 and TRBJ1-2; no clear D gene. The CDR3 consists of 13 residues. Germline CDR1 and CDR2: SGDLS and YYNGEE. V shed 3 bases and J shed 8 bases, with 14 bases lying between them. DNA of the CDR3: TGTGCCAGCAGCGCCTGGACGGAGGGCGGCTACACCTTC. It translates to CASSAWTEGGYTF.

The chain has TRBV3-1 (or the pseudogene TRBV3-2) and TRBJ1-1; TRBD1 might be the D (5 bases). This CDR3 has 16 residues. CDR1 and CDR2 (germline): LGHDT, YNNKEL (reference sequence). With 4 bases removed from V and 3 bases from J, the gap between germline ends came to 18 bases. CDR3 nucleotides: TGTGCCAGCAGCCGCGAATCAGGGCACGTTGACACTGAAGCTTTCTTT. Encoded protein: CASSRESGHVDTEAFF.

This chain joins TRBV4-1 and TRBJ2-3; 12 bases agree with TRBD2. This CDR3 has 14 residues. The ends lost 4 bases at V and 5 bases at J; junction bases unmatched: 1. Germline V lookup: CDR1 MGHRA, CDR2 YSYEKL. CDR3 sequence (DNA): TGCGCCAGCAGCCCGGGACTAGCGGGAGATACGCAGTATTTT. It codes for CASSPGLAGDTQYF.

DNA for the CDR3: TGTGCCAGCAGTTCCACAGGGTCACCCCTCCACTTT. Amino acid sequence: CASSSTGSPLHF. The chain has TRBV12-3 or TRBV12-4 and TRBJ1-6, with a tentative D call TRBD1 (6 bases). The CDR3 length is 12 residues. V lost 4 bases, J lost 10 bases, and 8 bases lay in between.

This clone was seen just once. Written as DNA, the CDR3 is TGTGCCAGCAGCCGGGCAGGGACGCAAGGAAACACCATATATTTT. It codes for CASSRAGTQGNTIYF. The V call is TRBV3-1 (or the pseudogene TRBV3-2), the J call TRBJ1-3; possibly TRBD1 for D (5 bases). This CDR3 spans 15 amino acids. V lost 4 bases, J lost 4 bases, and 14 bases lay in between. The germline V gene has CDR1 LGHDT and CDR2 YNNKEL (reference sequence).

This clone was found a few times. V gene TRBV28 combines with J gene TRBJ2-7; a possible D gene is TRBD2 (5 bases). Germline CDR1 reads MDHEN; CDR2 reads SYDVKM. CDR3 size: 12 residues. The V end lost 10 bases, the J end lost 6 bases, and 16 bases lay between the germline ends. CDR3 loop: CATTLVTGEQYF. CDR3 DNA: TGTGCCACCACACTAGTAACGGGCGAGCAGTACTTC.

About this clone: One end of the junction varies from germline; a read error may be responsible. The V call is TRBV29-1, the J call TRBJ2-7; D remains ambiguous. Germline V gene data show CDR1 as SQVTM and CDR2 as ANQGSEA. CDR3 length: 12 residues. CDR3 coding DNA: TGCAGCGTTGGGAACGTTAGAGGTGAGCGGTACTTC. Its protein is CSVGNVRGERYF.

The J gene is TRBJ2-3, the V gene TRBV10-3; a weak D match, TRBD2 (5 bases). This CDR3 is built from 12 residues. V lost 7 bases and J 5 bases, leaving 10 bases between the germline ends. CDR1 is ENHRY and CDR2 is SYGVKD in the germline V gene. CDR3 nucleotide sequence: TGTGCCATCAAGGGAGTGGGAGATACGCAGTATTTT. Translated, it gives CAIKGVGDTQYF.

The chain uses TRBV5-1 and TRBJ1-4; D uncertain. The CDR3 has 15 amino acids. Trimming took off 0 bases at V and 7 bases at J, with 13 bases between the two ends. In germline, CDR1 is SGHRS, CDR2 YFSETQ. In DNA form, the CDR3 reads TGCGCCAGCAGCTTGGCCGGGGTAGTGGGTGAAAAACTGTTTTTT. Amino acids: CASSLAGVVGEKLFF.

The V gene is TRBV11-2, the J gene TRBJ2-3, with 8 bases that match TRBD2. Trimming removed 3 bases from V and 3 bases from J; junction bases left unmatched: 17. The CDR3 contains 19 residues. Germline V gene data show CDR1 as SGHAT and CDR2 as FQNNGV. CDR3 loop: CASSFTGLVFLGGTDTQYF. The CDR3, as DNA: TGTGCCAGCAGCTTTACGGGACTAGTATTCCTCGGTGGTACAGATACGCAGTATTTT.

This sequence joins TRBV4-1 and TRBJ1-5; tentatively, D is TRBD1 (6 bases). CDR1 MGHRA and CDR2 YSYEKL come from the germline V gene. The CDR3 covers 16 residues. Trimming left V 1 base short and J 5 bases short, with 15 bases between. The CDR3 reads CASSQVLGAGDQPQHF. The CDR3, as DNA: TGCGCCAGCAGCCAAGTCCTGGGGGCCGGGGATCAGCCCCAGCATTTT.

The gene calls are TRBV12-3 or TRBV12-4 and TRBJ1-5; D not resolved. The CDR3 is 12 amino acids. The germline V and J ends were trimmed by 3 bases and 9 bases, with 9 bases remaining between them. In DNA form, the CDR3 reads TGTGCCAGCAGTTTCGCCGGGTCGCCCCAGCATTTT. This codes for CASSFAGSPQHF.

This clone occurred once. The chain links TRBV5-5 to TRBJ1-2; D is perhaps TRBD1 (5 bases). This CDR3 has 13 residues. From germline, CDR1 is SGHKS and CDR2 YYEKEE (reference sequence). Between the trimmed V and J ends, which lost 6 bases and 4 bases, there was a span of 13 bases. The CDR3 here is CASTLGGSYGYTF. The CDR3 region has the DNA TGTGCCAGCACCCTCGGGGGGTCCTATGGCTACACCTTC.

This sequence joins TRBV15 and TRBJ2-7, with 10 bases matching TRBD2. J was trimmed by 5 bases and V by 2 bases; bases with no gene match: 15. The CDR3 extends over 18 amino acids. Germline CDR1 reads LNHNV; CDR2 reads YYDKDF (reference sequence). CDR3 sequence reads: CATSRTLAISGRVHEQYF. CDR3 DNA sequence: TGTGCCACCAGCAGAACACTGGCCATCAGCGGGAGGGTCCACGAGCAGTACTTC. Full variable domain (outside the CDR3, taken from reference TRBV15 and TRBJ2-7): DAMVIQNPRYQVTQFGKPVTLSCSQTLNHNVMYWYQQKSSQAPKLLFHYYDKDFNNEADTPDNFQSRRPNTSFCFLDIRSPGLGDTAMYLCATSRTLAISGRVHEQYFGPGTRLTVT.

In its sample, this clone was seen once. The chain carries TRBV28 and TRBJ1-5; TRBD1 might be the D (6 bases). The CDR3 has 14 residues. In germline, CDR1 is MDHEN, CDR2 SYDVKM. The V gene lost 6 bases and the J gene lost 1 base, with 10 bases spanning the gap. CDR3 DNA sequence: TGTGCCAGCAGCGGGGGCGGAAGCAATCAGCCCCAGCATTTT. Its protein is CASSGGGSNQPQHF. Full variable domain (missing parts from reference TRBV28 and TRBJ1-5): DVKVTQSSRYLVKRTGEKVFLECVQDMDHENMFWYRQDPGLGLRLIYFSYDVKMKEKGDIPEGYSVSREKKERFSLILESASTNQTSMYLCASSGGGSNQPQHFGDGTRLSIL.

The rearrangement links TRBV7-9 to TRBJ1-2; no reliable D call. Germline V gene sequence: CDR1 SEHNR, CDR2 FQNEAQ (reference sequence). CDR3 length: 14 residues. V lost 1 base, J lost 4 bases, and 10 bases lay in between. The CDR3 protein is CASSLGALGYGYTF. Here the CDR3 DNA reads TGTGCCAGCAGCTTAGGGGCTCTCGGCTATGGCTACACCTTC.

The gene calls are TRBV5-1 and TRBJ1-2; 10 nucleotides match TRBD1. Germline V gene lookup returns CDR1 SGHRS and CDR2 YFSETQ. The trim removed 4 bases at V and 4 bases at J, leaving 4 bases unmatched. The CDR3 loop spans 14 amino acids. CDR3 amino acids: CASSPGTGAYGYTF. The CDR3 nucleotides are TGCGCCAGCAGCCCCGGGACAGGGGCCTATGGCTACACCTTC.

This chain joins TRBV28 and TRBJ2-1, with 8 bases lining up with TRBD1. V shed 5 bases, J shed 5 bases, and the junction held 2 bases outside the gene matches. Germline CDR1 reads MDHEN; CDR2 reads SYDVKM. This CDR3 region has 13 residues. This CDR3 reads CASSRTGHNEQFF. In nucleotides, the CDR3 is TGTGCCAGCAGTAGGACAGGGCACAATGAGCAGTTCTTC.

V is TRBV2 and J is TRBJ2-5; a possible D gene is TRBD2 (6 bases). CDR1 SNHLY and CDR2 FYNNEI come from the germline V gene. Deletions cut 6 bases from V and 4 bases from J, with 12 bases between. The CDR3 totals 13 residues. The CDR3 is CASRGDLAETQYF. The CDR3 coding sequence is TGTGCCAGCAGGGGGGACTTAGCAGAGACCCAGTACTTC.

The J gene is TRBJ1-4, the V gene TRBV28; the D is unclear. The germline V and J ends were trimmed by 3 bases and 0 bases, with 11 bases remaining between them. The length of the CDR3 is 16 residues. Germline-derived CDR1 and CDR2 are MDHEN and SYDVKM. CDR3 bases: TGTGCCAGCAGTTTGTATTACACAGCAACTAATGAAAAACTGTTTTTT. As protein: CASSLYYTATNEKLFF.

The chain carries TRBV10-3 and TRBJ1-6, with 7 bases lining up with TRBD1. Germline V gene data show CDR1 as ENHRY and CDR2 as SYGVKD. CDR3 length: 14 residues. V was clipped by 4 bases and J by 7 bases; unmatched bases: 4. The DNA of the CDR3 is TGTGCCATCAGTGCACAGGGGATGAATTCACCCCTCCACTTT. Protein product: CAISAQGMNSPLHF.

This clone has a handful of counts. The gene calls are TRBV30 and TRBJ1-1; 7 nucleotides match TRBD1. Germline V gene lookup returns CDR1 GTSNPN and CDR2 SVGIG (reference sequence). V lost 2 bases and J lost 6; bases outside the gene matches: 3. The CDR3 extends over 12 amino acids. CDR3 residues: CAWSLTGAEAFF. For the CDR3, the DNA is TGTGCCTGGAGTCTTACAGGGGCTGAAGCTTTCTTT. The whole variable domain, remainder taken from reference TRBV30 and TRBJ1-1, is SQTIHQWPATLVQPVGSPLSLECTVEGTSNPNLYWYRQAAGRGLQLLFYSVGIGQISSEVPQNLSASRPQDRQFILSSKKLLLSDSGFYLCAWSLTGAEAFFGQGTRLTVV.

The chain carries TRBV6-1 and TRBJ1-2; D ambiguous. V was pared by 0 bases and J by 8 bases, with 10 bases between. The CDR3 consists of 13 residues. Germline V CDR1 and CDR2: MNHNS, SASEGT. In DNA, the CDR3 is TGTGCCAGCAGTGAAGCGGACCGGTGGGGCTACACCTTC. It specifies CASSEADRWGYTF.

CDR3 DNA sequence: TGCGCCAGCAGCTTGGATGGAATTGGGACTGAAGCTTTCTTT. It specifies CASSLDGIGTEAFF. V gene TRBV5-1 combines with J gene TRBJ1-1; D is unclear. Germline V gene lookup returns CDR1 SGHRS and CDR2 YFSETQ. V gave up 0 bases and J gave up 5 bases, with 11 bases separating them. The CDR3 has 14 residues.

The V and J genes are TRBV7-9 and TRBJ1-4; unclear D gene. Looked up from germline, CDR1 is SEHNR and CDR2 is FQNEAQ (reference sequence). V was cut by 5 bases and J by 4 bases, with 11 bases left in between. CDR3 length: 14 residues. CDR3 in amino acids: CASSRMGVNEKLFF. CDR3 nucleotides: TGTGCCAGCAGCCGAATGGGAGTTAATGAAAAACTGTTTTTT.